This entry lists 10 T cell receptor beta chains sequenced from one sample in a study of PD-L1 blockade in urothelial cancer. The protocol was immunoSEQ multiplex PCR, while the TCRdb copy is restricted to in-frame clones and leaves out a portion. Among 70,000 to 75,000 clones listed, less than 90% were seen once. Time point of the sample: pretreatment peripheral blood. The source material was PBMCs, sampled around atezolizumab (anti-PD-L1) treatment. The receptors here all came from a woman aged 70-85 years with urothelial cancer.

The chain joins TRBV7-2 to TRBJ2-2; 7 nucleotides line up with TRBD2. Per the germline V gene, CDR1 is SGHTA and CDR2 is FQGNSA. The CDR3 length is 16 residues. The trim removed 5 bases at V and 7 bases at J, leaving 13 bases unmatched. The CDR3 nucleotides read TGTGCCAGCAGCCCCACAAAGGGAGCGGGACGCGGGGAGCTGTTTTTT. Amino acids: CASSPTKGAGRGELFF.

This clone occurred once. The chain joins TRBV7-6 to TRBJ1-1; tentatively, D is TRBD1 (5 bases). Per the germline V gene, CDR1 is SGHVS and CDR2 is FNYEAQ. The CDR3 is 15 residues long. Between the trimmed V and J ends, which lost 0 bases and 3 bases, there was a span of 11 bases. CDR3 residues: CASSLASRADTEAFF. In nucleotides, the CDR3 is TGTGCCAGCAGCTTAGCGTCCAGGGCAGACACTGAAGCTTTCTTT.

This rearrangement joins TRBV29-1 to TRBJ2-1; 8 bases fit TRBD1. CDR1 and CDR2 (germline): SQVTM, ANQGSEA. This CDR3 spans 15 amino acids. V was clipped by 3 bases and J by 4 bases; unmatched bases: 8. Written as DNA, the CDR3 is TGCAGCGTTGAGCTCCGGGACAGGCATTACAATGAGCAGTTCTTC. This sequence encodes CSVELRDRHYNEQFF.

This clone was seen a single time. The same CDR3 also results from other DNA sequences found in this sample. The rearrangement uses TRBV5-1 and TRBJ2-3; no clear D. The CDR3 covers 14 residues. From germline, CDR1 is SGHRS and CDR2 YFSETQ. The ends were cut back, 0 bases at V and 2 bases at J, with 7 bases in the middle. CDR3 sequence (DNA): TGCGCCAGCAGCTTGGCCGGAGTCACAGATACGCAGTATTTT. Translated, it gives CASSLAGVTDTQYF.

This clone has just one count. The V gene is TRBV4-1, the J gene TRBJ2-1; a weak D match, TRBD1 (6 bases). CDR1 is MGHRA and CDR2 is YSYEKL in the germline V gene. This CDR3 is built from 15 residues. Trimming shortened V by 10 bases and J by 1 base, and 17 bases separated the two germline ends. This chain's CDR3 is CATKGERDSYNEQFF. Here the CDR3 DNA reads TGCGCCACTAAGGGGGAGAGGGATTCCTACAATGAGCAGTTCTTC.

In this sample, this clone turned up a few times. The V and J genes are TRBV19 and TRBJ1-2; D remains unclear. CDR3 size: 13 residues. Trimming removed 5 bases from V and 4 bases from J, with 11 bases in between. The germline CDR1 and CDR2 sequences are LNHDA and SQIVND (reference sequence). As DNA, the CDR3 is TGTGCCAGTAGTCACGGACTGACCTATGGCTACACCTTC. This encodes CASSHGLTYGYTF.

J is TRBJ1-1 and V is TRBV5-1; TRBD1 is a possible D gene (5 bases). CDR1 is SGHRS, CDR2 YFSETQ, per germline. The CDR3 is 17 residues long. V lost 0 bases and J lost 1, with 16 bases in between. The DNA for the CDR3 is TGCGCCAGCAGCTTGGTACCGGGGCGGAGGGCGAACACTGAAGCTTTCTTT. It specifies CASSLVPGRRANTEAFF.

The CDR3 reads CASTVVGDQPQHF. The CDR3 bases are TGTGCCAGTACAGTCGTCGGCGATCAGCCCCAGCATTTT. This rearrangement joins TRBV6-1 to TRBJ1-5, with D unresolved. Trimming left V 9 bases short and J 5 bases short, with 14 bases between. Germline lookup yields CDR1 MNHNS and CDR2 SASEGT. This CDR3 is built from 13 residues.

The rearrangement links TRBV4-1 to TRBJ2-1, with 12 bases identical to TRBD2. Germline V CDR1 and CDR2: MGHRA, YSYEKL. V dropped 3 bases and J dropped 4; count of bases not matched to a gene: 4. The CDR3 loop spans 16 amino acids. The CDR3 DNA sequence: TGCGCCAGCAGCCACCCGGGACTAGCGGGTTACAATGAGCAGTTCTTC. Encoded protein: CASSHPGLAGYNEQFF.

The chain joins TRBV14 to TRBJ2-5; 8 positions match TRBD1. CDR3 size: 16 residues. Germline V gene data show CDR1 as SGHDN and CDR2 as FVKESK. Losses at the gene ends were 0 bases for V and 5 bases for J; bases not matched to a gene: 8. Here the CDR3 DNA reads TGTGCCAGCAGCCAAGAGGTCAGGGGGCTTTGGGAGACCCAGTACTTC. Protein: CASSQEVRGLWETQYF. Full variable domain (remainder filled in from reference TRBV14 and TRBJ2-5): EAGVTQFPSHSVIEKGQTVTLRCDPISGHDNLYWYRRVMGKEIKFLLHFVKESKQDESGMPNNRFLAERTGGTYSTLKVQPAELEDSGVYFCASSQEVRGLWETQYFGPGTRLLVL.